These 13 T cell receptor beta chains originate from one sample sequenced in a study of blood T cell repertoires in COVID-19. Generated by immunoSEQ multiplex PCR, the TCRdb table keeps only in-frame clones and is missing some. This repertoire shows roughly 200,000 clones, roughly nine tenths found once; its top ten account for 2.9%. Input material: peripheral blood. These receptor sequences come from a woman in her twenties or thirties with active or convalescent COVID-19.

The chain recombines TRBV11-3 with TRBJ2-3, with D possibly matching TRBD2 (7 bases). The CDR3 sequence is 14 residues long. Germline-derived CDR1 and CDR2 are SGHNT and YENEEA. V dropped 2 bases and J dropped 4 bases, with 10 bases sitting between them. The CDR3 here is CASSLPGGADTQYF. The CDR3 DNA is TGTGCCAGCAGCTTACCGGGGGGCGCAGATACGCAGTATTTT.

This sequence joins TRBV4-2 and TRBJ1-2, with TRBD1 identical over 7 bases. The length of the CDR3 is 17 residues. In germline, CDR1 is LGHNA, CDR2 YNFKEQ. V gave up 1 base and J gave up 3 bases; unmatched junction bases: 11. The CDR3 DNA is TGTGCCAGCAGCCAAGTGGCCCGACAGGGAGGCGACTATGGCTACACCTTC. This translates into CASSQVARQGGDYGYTF.

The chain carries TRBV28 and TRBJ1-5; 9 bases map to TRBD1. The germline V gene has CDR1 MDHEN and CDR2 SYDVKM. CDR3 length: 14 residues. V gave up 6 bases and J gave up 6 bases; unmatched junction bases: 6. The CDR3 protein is CASSTDRGFQPQHF. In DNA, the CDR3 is TGTGCCAGCAGCACTGACAGGGGGTTTCAGCCCCAGCATTTT.

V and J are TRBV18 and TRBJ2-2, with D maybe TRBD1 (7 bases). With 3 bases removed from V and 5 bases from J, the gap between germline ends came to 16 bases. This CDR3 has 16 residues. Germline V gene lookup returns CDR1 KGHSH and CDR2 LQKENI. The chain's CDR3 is CASSPGGGRWTGELFF. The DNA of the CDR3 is TGTGCCAGCTCACCCGGAGGGGGCAGGTGGACCGGGGAGCTGTTTTTT.

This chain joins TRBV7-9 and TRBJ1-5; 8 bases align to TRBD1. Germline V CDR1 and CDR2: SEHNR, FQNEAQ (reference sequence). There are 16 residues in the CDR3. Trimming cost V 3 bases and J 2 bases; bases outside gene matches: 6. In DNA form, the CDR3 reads TGTGCCAGCAGCTTGGGGCAGGGGGCGGGCAATCAGCCCCAGCATTTT. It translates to CASSLGQGAGNQPQHF.

Written as DNA, the CDR3 is TGTGCCAGCAGGCCCTCGACAGGGGGCGTTTCACCCCTCCACTTT. It translates to CASRPSTGGVSPLHF. This chain joins TRBV6-5 and TRBJ1-6; TRBD1 matches 10 bases. There are 15 residues in the CDR3. V lost 6 bases to trimming and J lost 9 bases; unmatched junction nucleotides: 8. CDR1 and CDR2 from the germline V gene are MNHEY and SVGAGI.

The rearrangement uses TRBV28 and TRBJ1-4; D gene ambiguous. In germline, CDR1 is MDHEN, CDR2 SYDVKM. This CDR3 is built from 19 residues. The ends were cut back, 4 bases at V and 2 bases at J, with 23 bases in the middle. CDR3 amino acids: CASSSRDRSELGTNEKLFF. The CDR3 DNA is TGTGCCAGCAGTTCGCGGGATCGTAGTGAGCTCGGGACTAATGAAAAACTGTTTTTT.

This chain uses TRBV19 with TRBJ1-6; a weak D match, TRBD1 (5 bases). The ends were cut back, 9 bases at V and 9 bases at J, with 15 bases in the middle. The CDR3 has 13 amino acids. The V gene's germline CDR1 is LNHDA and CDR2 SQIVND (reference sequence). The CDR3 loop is CASGGGVTSPLHF. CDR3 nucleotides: TGTGCCAGCGGGGGAGGGGTAACTTCACCCCTCCACTTT.

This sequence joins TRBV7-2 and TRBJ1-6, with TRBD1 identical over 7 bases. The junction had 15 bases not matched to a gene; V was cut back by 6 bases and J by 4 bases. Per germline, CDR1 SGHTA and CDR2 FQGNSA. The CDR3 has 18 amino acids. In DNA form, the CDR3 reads TGTGCCAGCAGTAGCGGACCGGGACAGATTATGTATAATTCACCCCTCCACTTT. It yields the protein CASSSGPGQIMYNSPLHF.

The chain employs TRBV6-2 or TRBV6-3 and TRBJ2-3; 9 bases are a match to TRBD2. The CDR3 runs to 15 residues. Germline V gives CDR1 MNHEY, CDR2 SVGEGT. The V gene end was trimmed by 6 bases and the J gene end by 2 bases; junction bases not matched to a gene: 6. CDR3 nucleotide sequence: TGTGCCAGCAGCCCGACTAGCGGATACACAGATACGCAGTATTTT. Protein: CASSPTSGYTDTQYF.

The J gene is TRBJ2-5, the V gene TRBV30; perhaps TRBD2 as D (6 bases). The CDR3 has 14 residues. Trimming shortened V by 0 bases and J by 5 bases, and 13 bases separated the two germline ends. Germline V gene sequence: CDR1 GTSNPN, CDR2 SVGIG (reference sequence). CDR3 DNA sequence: TGTGCCTGGAGTGTAGGGAGGTGGAGGGAGACCCAGTACTTC. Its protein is CAWSVGRWRETQYF.

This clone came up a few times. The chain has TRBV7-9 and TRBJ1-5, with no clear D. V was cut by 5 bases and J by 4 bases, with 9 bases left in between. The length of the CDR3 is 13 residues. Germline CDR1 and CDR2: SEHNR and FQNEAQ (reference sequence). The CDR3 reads CASSPNSNQPQHF. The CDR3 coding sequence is TGTGCCAGCAGCCCAAACAGTAATCAGCCCCAGCATTTT.

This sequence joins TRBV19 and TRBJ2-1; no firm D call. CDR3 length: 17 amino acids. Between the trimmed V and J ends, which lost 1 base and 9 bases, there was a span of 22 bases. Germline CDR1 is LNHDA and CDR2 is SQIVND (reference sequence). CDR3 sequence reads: CASSIGAIFGRSSEQFF. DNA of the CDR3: TGTGCCAGTAGTATAGGGGCCATTTTCGGCCGGTCTTCTGAGCAGTTCTTC.